The 12 T cell receptor beta chains below come from one sample, sequenced in a study of blood T cell repertoires in COVID-19. TCRdb's copy holds only in-frame clones and misses some; the assay was immunoSEQ multiplex PCR. The table lists approximately 250,000 clones, about 91% of them singletons. Sequencing input: PBMCs or T cells enriched from blood (not recorded which). These receptors originate from a woman aged 40 to 49 with acute COVID-19.

This clone was seen only once. The gene calls are TRBV11-3 and TRBJ2-5, with 7 bases identical to TRBD2. Unmatched junction bases numbered 4, after V lost 1 base and J lost 5 bases. This CDR3 region has 14 residues. Germline V lookup: CDR1 SGHNT, CDR2 YENEEA. CDR3 sequence: CASSLGAGRETQYF. Written as DNA, the CDR3 is TGTGCCAGCAGCTTAGGAGCGGGACGCGAGACCCAGTACTTC.

The chain carries TRBV5-1 and TRBJ2-2; D uncertain. Per germline, CDR1 SGHRS and CDR2 YFSETQ. The V gene lost 4 bases and the J gene lost 5 bases, with 15 bases spanning the gap. CDR3 length: 15 amino acids. CDR3 sequence reads: CASSNAPLQTGELFF. DNA of the CDR3: TGCGCCAGCAGCAACGCCCCTTTACAAACCGGGGAGCTGTTTTTT.

The chain couples TRBV7-2 to TRBJ1-5; TRBD1 matches at 9 bases. Germline values: CDR1 SGHTA, CDR2 FQGNSA. This CDR3 has 15 amino acids. The trim removed 2 bases at V and 5 bases at J, leaving 4 bases unmatched. In DNA form, the CDR3 reads TGTGCCAGCAGCTTATCCGGGACAGGGTATCAGCCCCAGCATTTT. Its translation is CASSLSGTGYQPQHF.

V usage is TRBV19 and J usage is TRBJ2-1; perhaps TRBD2 as D (6 bases). Trimming removed 3 bases at V and 0 bases at J, with 15 bases between. This CDR3 is built from 17 residues. Germline CDR1 is LNHDA and CDR2 is SQIVND (reference sequence). The chain's CDR3 is CASSIGSVAVSYNEQFF. The CDR3 DNA sequence: TGTGCCAGTAGTATTGGCTCGGTAGCGGTCTCCTACAATGAGCAGTTCTTC. The variable domain in full, completed from reference TRBV19 and TRBJ2-1, reads DGGITQSPKYLFRKEGQNVTLSCEQNLNHDAMYWYRQDPGQGLRLIYYSQIVNDFQKGDIAEGYSVSREKKESFPLTVTSAQKNPTAFYLCASSIGSVAVSYNEQFFGPGTRLTVL.

The chain has TRBV19 and TRBJ1-1; a possible D gene is TRBD1 (6 bases). Trimming removed 7 bases from V and 3 bases from J, with 18 bases in between. The CDR3 is 15 residues long. CDR1 and CDR2 from the germline V gene are LNHDA and SQIVND (reference sequence). The CDR3 coding sequence is TGTGCCAGTACCATCGGGGGGGCAGGTTACACTGAAGCTTTCTTT. As protein: CASTIGGAGYTEAFF.

This chain links TRBV9 with TRBJ2-1, with TRBD1 matching over 7 bases. Looked up from germline, CDR1 is SGDLS and CDR2 is YYNGEE. This CDR3 has 15 amino acids. V trimming: 0 bases; J trimming: 4 bases; junction bases outside the gene matches: 4. This chain's CDR3 is CASSVGGGMYNEQFF. As DNA, the CDR3 is TGTGCCAGCAGCGTAGGAGGGGGCATGTACAATGAGCAGTTCTTC.

The chain links TRBV9 to TRBJ1-6; D is possibly TRBD1 (6 bases). This CDR3 region has 15 residues. Germline loops: CDR1 SGDLS, CDR2 YYNGEE. V was trimmed by 0 bases and J by 4 bases, leaving 8 bases between them. CDR3 DNA: TGTGCCAGCAGCGTAGGACAGGCTTATAATTCACCCCTCCACTTT. It specifies CASSVGQAYNSPLHF.

The chain uses TRBV12-3 or TRBV12-4 and TRBJ1-1; 9 bases are a match to TRBD1. The CDR3 is made up of 13 amino acids. With 6 bases clipped from V and 5 bases from J, the junction kept 4 bases outside the gene matches. CDR3 in amino acids: CASSQQGATEAFF. CDR3 nucleotides: TGTGCCAGCAGCCAACAGGGGGCGACTGAAGCTTTCTTT.

This clone was seen only once. The chain employs TRBV7-2 and TRBJ1-5, with unresolved D. V was trimmed by 3 bases and J by 6 bases, leaving 15 bases between them. The germline gives CDR1 SGHTA, CDR2 FQGNSA. This CDR3 is built from 15 residues. The CDR3 loop is CASSFLGAVGQPQHF. For the CDR3, the DNA is TGTGCCAGCAGCTTCCTAGGCGCTGTAGGTCAGCCCCAGCATTTT.

V usage is TRBV24-1 and J usage is TRBJ2-4, with D uncertain. This CDR3 region has 14 residues. The V end was cut by 4 bases, the J end by 0 bases, with 6 bases between. CDR1 KGHDR and CDR2 SFDVKD come from the germline V gene. The CDR3 DNA sequence: TGTGCCACCAGTGACCCCCAAGCCAAAAACATTCAGTACTTC. Translated: CATSDPQAKNIQYF.

The chain is built from TRBV9 and TRBJ2-5; D is unclear. CDR1 and CDR2 (germline): SGDLS, YYNGEE. The CDR3 loop spans 11 amino acids. Trimming pared 3 bases from V and 4 bases from J, leaving 4 bases between. Here the CDR3 reads CASSAGETQYF. CDR3 sequence (DNA): TGTGCCAGCAGCGCAGGAGAGACCCAGTACTTC.

This clone has just one count. This chain joins TRBV5-1 and TRBJ2-7; TRBD2 aligns across 8 bases. The ends lost 0 bases at V and 0 bases at J; junction bases unmatched: 11. The germline V gene has CDR1 SGHRS and CDR2 YFSETQ. CDR3 length: 18 amino acids. The CDR3 loop reads CASSLAPSGSTNSYEQYV. The CDR3 DNA reads as TGCGCCAGCAGCTTGGCCCCCAGCGGGAGCACCAACTCCTACGAGCAGTACGTC.